What follows describes a single TCR beta chain. The CDR3 loop spans 17 amino acids. CDR1 SGHVS and CDR2 FQNEAQ come from the germline V gene. V shed 1 base, J shed 6 bases, and the junction held 11 bases outside the gene matches. In the original workflow: It was from reference gene primer amplification that nucleated cell counts were estimated. Produced via immunoSEQ multiplex PCR; TCRdb's table is partial and in-frame only. V and J calls and clone size come straight from that table; D and trimming were deduced from the DNA. The repertoire has about 170,000 clones, approximately 89% of them found once; the top ten carry approximately 3.5%. This entry is derived from a study of blood T cell repertoires in COVID-19. At the level of the study: COVID-19 samples from acute and convalescent phases originated in the United States, Italy and Spain. T cells, B-cell-depleted T cells, or PBMCs supplied cDNA or gDNA.

J is TRBJ1-5 and V is TRBV7-8; 8 bases are a match to TRBD1. The origin of this receptor is a man in his 70s with acute or convalescent COVID-19. Sequenced input: peripheral blood. The CDR3 loop reads CASSLGGRYRGVQPQHF. The CDR3 bases are TGTGCCAGCAGCTTAGGTGGGAGATACAGGGGGGTTCAGCCCCAGCATTTT.